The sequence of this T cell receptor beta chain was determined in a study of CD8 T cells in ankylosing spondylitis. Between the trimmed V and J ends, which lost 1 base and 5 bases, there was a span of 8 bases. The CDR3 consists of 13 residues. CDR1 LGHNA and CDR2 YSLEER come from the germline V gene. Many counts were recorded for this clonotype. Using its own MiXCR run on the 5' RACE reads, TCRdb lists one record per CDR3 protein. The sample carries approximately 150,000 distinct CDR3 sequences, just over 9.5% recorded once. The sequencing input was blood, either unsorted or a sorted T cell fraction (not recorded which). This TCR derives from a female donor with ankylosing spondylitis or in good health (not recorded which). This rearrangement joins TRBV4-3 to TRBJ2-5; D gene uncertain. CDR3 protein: CASSQVLYETQYF. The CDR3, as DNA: TGCGCCAGCAGCCAAGTCCTATACGAGACCCAGTACTTC.